This entry concerns a single T cell receptor beta chain. Its target is not known. The table came from immunoSEQ multiplex PCR; TCRdb's copy has only in-frame clones and leaves some out. The sample lists 120,000 or so clones, under 95% occurring once. These data come from a study of T cell responses to AZD1222 COVID-19 vaccine. Study conclusions and caveats: Vaccination with two AZD1222 doses was followed by a rise in Spike-specific TCR breadth and depth. At 160-218 and 743-854, vaccine-associated CD4 TCRs were dominant, and they spanned spike. Close to half of spike-specific TCRs reportedly recognize unmutated variant regions.

CDR1 and CDR2 (germline): MDHEN, SYDVKM. The CDR3 contains 14 residues. V trimming: 6 bases; J trimming: 7 bases; junction bases outside the gene matches: 5. This TCR was recovered from an adult in good health. J is TRBJ2-7 and V is TRBV28, with 14 bases fitting TRBD2. The sequencing used peripheral blood, collected on day 0 of AZD1222 vaccination. CDR3: CASSGTSGGGEQYF. CDR3 coding DNA: TGTGCCAGCAGCGGGACTAGCGGGGGTGGAGAGCAGTACTTC.